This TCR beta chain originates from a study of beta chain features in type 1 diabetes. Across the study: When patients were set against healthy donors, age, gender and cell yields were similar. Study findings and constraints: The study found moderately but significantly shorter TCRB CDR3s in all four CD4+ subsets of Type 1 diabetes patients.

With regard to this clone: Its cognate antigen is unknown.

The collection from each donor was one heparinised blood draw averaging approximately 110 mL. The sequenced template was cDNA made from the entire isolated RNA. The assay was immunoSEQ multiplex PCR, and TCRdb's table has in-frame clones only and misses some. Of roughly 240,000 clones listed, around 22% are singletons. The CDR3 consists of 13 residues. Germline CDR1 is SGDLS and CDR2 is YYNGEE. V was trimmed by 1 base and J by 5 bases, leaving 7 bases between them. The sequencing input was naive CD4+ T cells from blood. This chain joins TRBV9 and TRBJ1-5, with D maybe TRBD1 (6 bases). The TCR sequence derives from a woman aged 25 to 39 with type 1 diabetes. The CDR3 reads CASSVTGHQPQHF. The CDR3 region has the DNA TGTGCCAGCAGCGTAACAGGGCATCAGCCCCAGCATTTT.